These 27 T cell receptor beta chains came from one sample sequenced in a study of blood T cells in healthy people across ages. A J-beta primer mix and a sample-barcoded 5' primer were used in a second PCR of roughly 6 to 12 cycles. TCRdb independently ran MiXCR on the 5' RACE reads; one entry per CDR3 protein. The sample includes about 1.5 million distinct CDR3 sequences, roughly 40% seen only once; the top ten take 7.9%. Sequenced material: blood. The receptor source for this set is a woman aged 18-29 years in good health.

The genes are TRBV20-1 and TRBJ1-1; the D is unclear. The germline V and J ends were trimmed by 3 bases and 1 base, with 9 bases remaining between them. Germline values: CDR1 DFQATT, CDR2 SNEGSKA (reference sequence). The CDR3 loop spans 13 amino acids. CDR3 loop: CSASSQSNTEAFF. In DNA, the CDR3 is TGCAGTGCTAGTAGCCAGTCGAACACTGAAGCTTTCTTT.

This clonotype has a handful of counts. The chain joins TRBV10-2 to TRBJ2-3; 11 positions agree with TRBD1. This CDR3 region has 17 residues. Losses at the gene ends were 8 bases for V and 3 bases for J; bases not matched to a gene: 13. Germline CDR1 reads WSHSY; CDR2 reads SAAADI. The CDR3: CASGGQGALVSTDTQYF. The CDR3 bases are TGCGCCAGCGGCGGACAGGGGGCGCTTGTATCGACAGATACGCAGTATTTT.

This chain joins TRBV7-2 and TRBJ2-3, with 13 nucleotides matching TRBD2. The germline CDR1 and CDR2 sequences are SGHTA and FQGNSA. The CDR3 runs to 19 residues. The V gene end was trimmed by 1 base and the J gene end by 0 bases; junction bases not matched to a gene: 7. DNA of the CDR3: TGTGCCAGCAGCTTAGTCGGGGGGACTAGCGGGGCCAGCACAGATACGCAGTATTTT. Encoded protein: CASSLVGGTSGASTDTQYF.

The chain uses TRBV20-1 and TRBJ2-3, with D maybe TRBD2 (6 bases). CDR1 and CDR2 from the germline V gene are DFQATT and SNEGSKA (reference sequence). The V gene lost 6 bases and the J gene lost 2 bases, with 12 bases spanning the gap. This CDR3 comprises 13 residues. The CDR3 bases are TGCAGTGCCAGTAGCGGATACACAGATACGCAGTATTTT. This sequence encodes CSASSGYTDTQYF.

This clonotype was observed many times. This chain links TRBV4-1 with TRBJ2-3, with 10 bases that match TRBD2. Trimming removed 1 base from V and 1 base from J; junction bases left unmatched: 2. The germline CDR1 and CDR2 sequences are MGHRA and YSYEKL. This CDR3 has 16 amino acids. In DNA, the CDR3 is TGCGCCAGCAGCCAAGGAGGGACTAGCGGCACAGATACGCAGTATTTT. Its translation: CASSQGGTSGTDTQYF.

J is TRBJ2-3 and V is TRBV6-1; 10 bases match TRBD1. Germline values: CDR1 MNHNS, CDR2 SASEGT. The length of the CDR3 is 13 residues. CDR3 nucleotide sequence: TGTGCATCGACAGGGGGCCTCGCAGATACGCAGTATTTT. Translated: CASTGGLADTQYF.

This clonotype was observed a handful of times. The genes are TRBV27 and TRBJ2-3; D uncertain. The CDR3 extends over 13 amino acids. V dropped 3 bases and J dropped 1 base, with 5 bases sitting between them. Germline values: CDR1 MNHEY, CDR2 SMNVEV (reference sequence). Written as DNA, the CDR3 is TGTGCCAGCAGTTTTGGCCGCACAGATACGCAGTATTTT. This gives the protein CASSFGRTDTQYF.

There are a few counts of this clonotype. This rearrangement joins TRBV2 to TRBJ1-2; the D gene is possibly TRBD1 (6 bases). The CDR3 has 15 residues. The germline gives CDR1 SNHLY, CDR2 FYNNEI. Between the trimmed V and J ends, which lost 4 bases and 0 bases, there was a span of 12 bases. In nucleotides, the CDR3 is TGTGCCAGCAGTGGAACAGGGCGGGCTAACTATGGCTACACCTTC. Translating gives CASSGTGRANYGYTF.

The chain uses TRBV6-1 and TRBJ2-4; 8 nucleotides match TRBD1. CDR1 and CDR2 (germline): MNHNS, SASEGT. The CDR3 is 17 residues long. V lost 2 bases and J lost 2; bases outside the gene matches: 8. Here the CDR3 DNA reads TGTGCCAGCAGTGAATTGGGCAGGGGGCTAACCAAAAACATTCAGTACTTC. This translates into CASSELGRGLTKNIQYF.

This chain links TRBV7-8 with TRBJ2-7, with TRBD2 identical over 12 bases. V lost 1 base to trimming and J lost 4 bases; unmatched junction nucleotides: 8. The CDR3 length is 17 residues. Germline CDR1 is SGHVS and CDR2 is FQNEAQ. CDR3: CASSLETSGRFLYEQYF. The CDR3, as DNA: TGTGCCAGCAGCTTAGAAACTAGCGGGAGGTTTTTGTACGAGCAGTACTTC.

This chain joins TRBV20-1 and TRBJ1-1; weak D call: TRBD1 (5 bases). Trimming stripped 6 bases from V and 5 bases from J, with 19 bases between. This CDR3 has 14 residues. Germline V gene lookup returns CDR1 DFQATT and CDR2 SNEGSKA (reference sequence). In DNA, the CDR3 is TGCAGTGCGGGCCGCGGGACCGCGCTAACTGAAGCTTTCTTT. Its protein product is CSAGRGTALTEAFF.

This chain uses TRBV7-3 with TRBJ1-2; 7 positions agree with TRBD1. Germline-derived CDR1 and CDR2 are SGHTA and FQGTGA. The J segment lost 8 bases and the V segment lost 4 bases, leaving 7 bases of the junction unmatched. This CDR3 has 13 amino acids. The CDR3 sequence: CASSSRGQPGYTF. DNA of the CDR3: TGTGCCAGCAGCTCCAGGGGACAGCCCGGCTACACCTTC.

This sequence joins TRBV7-9 and TRBJ2-1; possible D gene TRBD2, 5 bases. CDR3 length equals 15 residues. In germline, CDR1 is SEHNR, CDR2 FQNEAQ (reference sequence). With 4 bases removed from V and 10 bases from J, the gap between germline ends came to 20 bases. CDR3 amino acids: CASSSPGLFGYEQFF. As DNA, the CDR3 is TGTGCCAGCAGCTCCCCGGGGTTGTTTGGCTACGAGCAGTTCTTC.

The V gene is TRBV20-1, the J gene TRBJ2-3; 10 bases match TRBD2. The CDR3 spans 15 residues. Unmatched junction bases numbered 8, after V lost 6 bases and J lost 2 bases. Germline loops: CDR1 DFQATT, CDR2 SNEGSKA (reference sequence). The CDR3 loop is CSAPLAGSPTDTQYF. The CDR3 coding sequence is TGCAGTGCGCCACTAGCGGGAAGTCCCACAGATACGCAGTATTTT.

The table lists this clonotype with a few counts. The chain uses TRBV20-1 and TRBJ2-3; 8 nucleotides agree with TRBD2. Germline V lookup: CDR1 DFQATT, CDR2 SNEGSKA (reference sequence). After removal of 6 bases from V and 1 base from J, the junction contained 6 bases not matched to a gene. There are 14 residues in the CDR3. The CDR3, as DNA: TGCAGTGCCACTCTAGCGGGCCGCACAGATACGCAGTATTTT. As protein: CSATLAGRTDTQYF.

J is TRBJ1-4 and V is TRBV10-3; D gene unclear. The V gene's germline CDR1 is ENHRY and CDR2 SYGVKD. This CDR3 contains 15 residues. V was trimmed by 6 bases and J by 8 bases, leaving 19 bases between them. DNA of the CDR3: TGTGCCATCAGCCCCTTCGGACGCGCTAGGGAAAAACTGTTTTTT. Its protein product is CAISPFGRAREKLFF.

The chain employs TRBV11-1 and TRBJ2-5; D may be TRBD2 (5 bases). The CDR3 covers 15 residues. Germline lookup yields CDR1 SGHAT and CDR2 FQDESV (reference sequence). V was pared by 5 bases and J by 4 bases, with 17 bases between. The CDR3 protein is CASSPLAWGIETQYF. The DNA for the CDR3 is TGTGCCAGCAGCCCTCTAGCTTGGGGAATAGAGACCCAGTACTTC.

Concerning this clonotype itself: A much larger clone sits a single nucleotide away, making a read error possible. The chain has TRBV20-1 and TRBJ2-1, with 9 bases fitting TRBD1. Gene TRBJ2-7 matches the end of the DNA better, so the J call may be wrong. The CDR3 runs 16 residues. CDR1 and CDR2 from the germline V gene are DFQATT and SNEGSKA (reference sequence). DNA of the CDR3: TGCAGTGCTAGTCATATTAACCGGGACAGGGTCCACGAGCAGTACTTC. It yields the protein CSASHINRDRVHEQYF.

This clonotype turned up a few times. The rearrangement uses TRBV11-2 and TRBJ2-7, with D hard to call. CDR1 is SGHAT and CDR2 is FQNNGV in the germline V gene. Trimming pared 5 bases from V and 4 bases from J, leaving 12 bases between. The CDR3 sequence is 13 residues long. CDR3 DNA: TGTGCCAGCAGCCTAACCGATCGATACGAGCAGTACTTC. Translated, it gives CASSLTDRYEQYF.

The V gene is TRBV29-1, the J gene TRBJ1-1; D call uncertain. Between the trimmed V and J ends, which lost 0 bases and 10 bases, there was a span of 0 bases. CDR3 length: 8 amino acids. Germline CDR1 and CDR2: SQVTM and ANQGSEA. CDR3 loop: CSVEEAFF. CDR3 nucleotides: TGCAGCGTTGAAGAAGCTTTCTTT.

The rearrangement joins TRBV21-1 to TRBJ1-1; the listed D gene, TRBD1, was not tested against the DNA. TRBV21-1 corresponds to a pseudogene. The CDR3 consists of 14 residues. The CDR3 is CASGFDRGRREAFF. DNA of the CDR3: TGTGCCAGCGGATTCGACAGGGGGCGCCGTGAAGCTTTCTTT.

This chain connects TRBV20-1 to TRBJ2-3, with D possibly matching TRBD2 (6 bases). Trimming stripped 1 base from V and 0 bases from J, with 17 bases between. The CDR3 covers 17 residues. CDR1 and CDR2 (germline): DFQATT, SNEGSKA (reference sequence). The CDR3: CSARGVGVAASTDTQYF. In DNA form, the CDR3 reads TGCAGTGCTAGAGGAGTCGGAGTAGCGGCTAGCACAGATACGCAGTATTTT.

V is TRBV7-9 and J is TRBJ2-6; no clear D. The germline V gene has CDR1 SEHNR and CDR2 FQNEAQ (reference sequence). The CDR3 covers 16 residues. V was cut by 4 bases and J by 0 bases, with 10 bases left in between. This CDR3 reads CASSSAGLSGANVLTF. CDR3 nucleotide sequence: TGTGCCAGCAGCTCCGCAGGTCTCTCTGGGGCCAACGTCCTGACTTTC. Complete variable domain (other parts from reference TRBV7-9 and TRBJ2-6): DTGVSQNPRHKITKRGQNVTFRCDPISEHNRLYWYRQTLGQGPEFLTYFQNEAQLEKSRLLSDRFSAERPKGSFSTLEIQRTEQGDSAMYLCASSSAGLSGANVLTFGAGSRLTVL.

The genes are TRBV3-1 and TRBJ1-4, with TRBD1 matching 9 bases. The V segment lost 5 bases and the J segment 8 bases; nucleotides outside the gene matches: 9. The CDR3 length is 15 residues. CDR1 and CDR2 (germline): LGHDT, YNNKEL (reference sequence). This CDR3 is CASSRTGDRAEKLFF. The CDR3 nucleotides are TGTGCCAGCAGCAGAACCGGGGACAGGGCAGAAAAACTGTTTTTT.

The rearrangement uses TRBV6-6 and TRBJ2-4; D gene ambiguous. The germline gives CDR1 MNHNY, CDR2 SVGAGI (reference sequence). V was shortened by 7 bases and J by 8 bases, with 12 bases between the two germline ends. This CDR3 comprises 12 residues. As DNA, the CDR3 is TGTGCCAGCATAGGTCCCGGTTACATTCAGTACTTC. Protein sequence: CASIGPGYIQYF.

This clonotype was detected only a few times. This chain connects TRBV5-1 to TRBJ2-3; 11 bases match TRBD2. J was trimmed by 6 bases and V by 4 bases; bases with no gene match: 7. In germline, CDR1 is SGHRS, CDR2 YFSETQ. This CDR3 comprises 15 residues. Here the CDR3 DNA reads TGCGCCAGCAGCCATAGCGGGGGGGCAGGCGATACGCAGTATTTT. Residues: CASSHSGGAGDTQYF. The full variable domain, with the rest looked up from reference TRBV5-1 and TRBJ2-3, is KAGVTQTPRYLIKTRGQQVTLSCSPISGHRSVSWYQQTPGQGLQFLFEYFSETQRNKGNFPGRFSGRQFSNSRSEMNVSTLELGDSALYLCASSHSGGAGDTQYFGPGTRLTVL.

The V call is TRBV20-1, the J call TRBJ2-5; 7 positions agree with TRBD2. The better agreement between TRBJ2-7 and the DNA end casts doubt on the J call. The germline V gene encodes CDR1 DFQATT and CDR2 SNEGSKA (reference sequence). The length of the CDR3 is 15 residues. The CDR3 DNA follows: TGCAGTGCTAGAGCCCTCCCGGGGGGAGCCTACGAGCAGTACTTC. It codes for CSARALPGGAYEQYF.